The clone carrying this T cell receptor (beta chain) was seen a handful of times. The antigen is not known. The CDR3 runs to 15 residues. Trimming pared 5 bases from V and 2 bases from J, leaving 13 bases between. Germline values: CDR1 SGHAT, CDR2 FQNNGV. Time point reported: persistent/refractory GD, antithyroid drugs over 5 years with positive TRAb. PBMC-extracted RNA yielded the TCR library. These data are taken from a study of regulatory T cells in long-lasting Graves disease. General observations from the study: With a few thousand shared public clonotypes, persistent patients exceeded new patients, who shared just over 950.

iRepertoire HTBI primers and Arm-PCR of CDR3 regions built TCR beta libraries. Each CDR3 protein gets one entry after TCRdb re-called the multiplex PCR reads with MiXCR. The table lists a few hundred thousand distinct CDR3 sequences, 23% of them singletons. The receptor was derived from a middle-aged woman with Graves disease. The chain has TRBV11-2 and TRBJ2-4; the D gene could be TRBD1 or TRBD2 (5 bases each). The sample consisted of peripheral blood mononuclear cells (PBMCs), taken when the disease was refractory, from a patient treated with antithyroid drugs. The CDR3 is CASSRVTGPKNIQYF. The CDR3 coding sequence is TGTGCCAGCAGCCGCGTCACGGGGCCCAAAAACATTCAGTACTTC.